A single sample gave rise to the 6 T cell receptor beta chains below, sequenced in a study of breast tumors, draining lymph nodes, adjacent tissues. A single record per CDR3 protein comes from TCRdb applying MiXCR to the multiplex PCR reads. This table holds 30,000 to 40,000 distinct CDR3 sequences, approximately 63% found once. The specimen was breast tumor tissue. These receptors originate from a female donor with breast cancer. Some clones in this sample may be carry-over from other donors' samples.

This clonotype was counted many times. The gene calls are TRBV7-3 and TRBJ2-1, with 8 positions matching TRBD2. CDR1 is SGHTA and CDR2 is FQGTGA in the germline V gene. With 4 bases clipped from V and 3 bases from J, the junction kept 5 bases outside the gene matches. This CDR3 region has 15 residues. This CDR3 is CASSSGLEVYNEQFF. The CDR3 coding sequence is TGTGCCAGCAGCTCGGGACTAGAGGTCTACAATGAGCAGTTCTTC.

V gene TRBV7-3 combines with J gene TRBJ2-7; D assignment may be TRBD1 or TRBD2 (5 bases each). V was clipped by 5 bases and J by 2 bases, with 16 bases between them. This CDR3 has 15 residues. The germline V gene has CDR1 SGHTA and CDR2 FQGTGA. The CDR3 DNA is TGTGCCAGCAGCACCTCAGACCGGGACCCCTACGAGCAGTACTTC. Protein: CASSTSDRDPYEQYF.

The chain has TRBV2 and TRBJ2-1, with a possible D match to TRBD2 (5 bases). This CDR3 comprises 18 residues. V was pared by 3 bases and J by 0 bases, with 18 bases between. Per the germline V gene, CDR1 is SNHLY and CDR2 is FYNNEI. The DNA for the CDR3 is TGTGCCAGCAGTGATAGCTCCGGACTCACAAGCTCCTACAATGAGCAGTTCTTC. Amino acids: CASSDSSGLTSSYNEQFF.

The V and J genes are TRBV7-2 and TRBJ2-7; D gene ambiguous. V was pared by 2 bases and J by 7 bases, with 18 bases between. Germline values: CDR1 SGHTA, CDR2 FQGNSA. CDR3 length: 15 amino acids. CDR3 DNA: TGTGCCAGCAGCTTAAATGGCCGGGCCCCCTTTGAGCAGTACTTC. It codes for CASSLNGRAPFEQYF.

This clonotype ranks as medium-sized. The rearrangement uses TRBV13 and TRBJ1-2; 12 positions match TRBD1. The CDR3 is 14 amino acids. Germline assignment: CDR1 PRHDT and CDR2 FYEKMQ (reference sequence). The J segment lost 10 bases and the V segment lost 4 bases, leaving 7 bases of the junction unmatched. The CDR3 DNA is TGTGCCAGCAGCTCCGGGACAGGGGGCGATGACTACACCTTC. Protein: CASSSGTGGDDYTF.

This clonotype was detected ten times or more. V and J are TRBV27 and TRBJ2-7; 7 nucleotides align to TRBD2. Germline lookup yields CDR1 MNHEY and CDR2 SMNVEV (reference sequence). With 5 bases clipped from V and 3 bases from J, the junction kept 10 bases outside the gene matches. This CDR3 has 15 amino acids. For the CDR3, the DNA is TGTGCCAGCAGTCCACCGGAAGCGGGGATCTACGAGCAGTACTTC. This encodes CASSPPEAGIYEQYF.